The 17 T cell receptor beta chains reported below all come from one sample, sequenced in a study of early T cells in non-severe SARS-CoV-2 infection (dated by TCRdb to the early 2020s). Library method: 5' RACE. The data were produced on a NextSeq 500. TCRdb cleaned the public reads at Q25 with fastp, built clones with MiXCR and kept in-frame beta chains. Every distinct CDR3 protein forms one entry, paired with its most common genes and DNA. The sample data list roughly 34,000 distinct CDR3 sequences, and more than 4% of these were observed just once. The top ten clonotypes cover under 6% of the sample. The source material was whole blood. These receptors were collected from an adult who was a healthcare worker with PCR-confirmed SARS-CoV-2 infection or an uninfected control (not recorded which).

As concerns this clonotype: A read error may explain this, as a much larger clone is one base away. The rearrangement joins TRBV4-1 to TRBJ1-2; D unclear. The CDR3 consists of 14 residues. The germline V gene encodes CDR1 MGHRA and CDR2 YSYEKL. The CDR3 region is CASRQDRGNYGYTF. DNA of the CDR3: TGCGCCAGCCGCCAAGATCGAGGGAACTATGGCTACACCTTC.

The sample holds many counts of this clonotype. V is TRBV19 and J is TRBJ1-4; D not resolved. Germline CDR1 and CDR2: LNHDA and SQIVND (reference sequence). CDR3 length: 13 residues. V lost 9 bases, J lost 6 bases, and 14 bases lay in between. The CDR3 here is CARKNRRDEKLFF. The CDR3 DNA sequence: TGTGCCAGGAAAAATAGGCGCGATGAAAAACTGTTTTTT.

In its sample, this clonotype was seen many times. This chain joins TRBV5-1 and TRBJ2-3; no firm D call. This CDR3 region has 15 residues. V lost 0 bases, J lost 5 bases, and 13 bases lay in between. CDR1 is SGHRS and CDR2 is YFSETQ in the germline V gene. DNA of the CDR3: TGCGCCAGCAGCTTGGCCAGGACCTCCGTAGATACGCAGTATTTT. Amino acids: CASSLARTSVDTQYF.

This clonotype was seen many times. V gene TRBV7-2 combines with J gene TRBJ2-1, with 7 nucleotides matching TRBD1. Germline V lookup: CDR1 SGHTA, CDR2 FQGNSA. The ends lost 3 bases at V and 0 bases at J; junction bases unmatched: 14. CDR3 length: 19 amino acids. In DNA, the CDR3 is TGTGCCAGCAGCTTGCCGGGACAGACAACCAGATACTCCTACAATGAGCAGTTCTTC. This codes for CASSLPGQTTRYSYNEQFF.

This clonotype was seen repeatedly, ten times or more. The chain employs TRBV11-2 and TRBJ2-7; D unclear. Germline V gene data show CDR1 as SGHAT and CDR2 as FQNNGV. Between the trimmed V and J ends, which lost 2 bases and 6 bases, there was a span of 11 bases. The CDR3 covers 13 residues. CDR3: CASSLSDKSEQYF. CDR3 bases: TGTGCCAGCAGCTTATCCGATAAGTCCGAGCAGTACTTC.

The table lists this clonotype with many counts. The V and J genes are TRBV18 and TRBJ1-1; D call uncertain. Germline-derived CDR1 and CDR2 are KGHSH and LQKENI. The CDR3 runs 15 residues. The V and J ends lost 0 bases and 7 bases respectively, with 15 bases between them. The CDR3, as DNA: TGTGCCAGCTCACCACCGACCAATAGGCAGAGTGAAGCTTTCTTT. This encodes CASSPPTNRQSEAFF.

This clonotype was detected ten times or more. The gene calls are TRBV18 and TRBJ2-3; 11 nucleotides agree with TRBD2. Trimming cost V 6 bases and J 1 base; bases outside gene matches: 9. This CDR3 has 17 residues. Germline loops: CDR1 KGHSH, CDR2 LQKENI. CDR3 in DNA: TGTGCCAGCTCGCCCTACTCACTAGCGGGGGGCACAGATACGCAGTATTTT. Translation: CASSPYSLAGGTDTQYF.

This clonotype has a count of ten or more. CDR3 nucleotides: TGTGCCACCATGGCGTCAGGGGGATACGAGCAGTACTTC. It is translated as CATMASGGYEQYF. The rearrangement uses TRBV24-1 and TRBJ2-7; 7 bases fit TRBD1. In germline, CDR1 is KGHDR, CDR2 SFDVKD. The CDR3 has 13 residues. V lost 8 bases, J lost 4 bases, and 7 bases stayed unmatched.

This clonotype has just a few counts. The V and J genes are TRBV6-5 and TRBJ2-7; D remains unclear. CDR3 length: 13 amino acids. Germline V gene lookup returns CDR1 MNHEY and CDR2 SVGAGI. Trimming stripped 8 bases from V and 2 bases from J, with 13 bases between. CDR3 region: CASVQQLPYEQYF. The CDR3 bases are TGTGCCAGCGTCCAACAGCTACCCTACGAGCAGTACTTC.

This clonotype was observed many times. This rearrangement joins TRBV11-3 to TRBJ2-2; D is unresolved. This CDR3 is built from 16 residues. The V gene lost 3 bases and the J gene lost 0 bases, with 11 bases spanning the gap. The germline CDR1 and CDR2 sequences are SGHNT and YENEEA. The CDR3 reads CASSFDQSTNTGELFF. The DNA for the CDR3 is TGTGCCAGCAGCTTTGACCAGAGCACGAACACCGGGGAGCTGTTTTTT.

This clonotype was observed a handful of times. J is TRBJ2-3 and V is TRBV6-5, with TRBD2 as a possible D gene (6 bases). The CDR3 contains 18 residues. Germline CDR1 and CDR2: MNHEY and SVGAGI. V lost 2 bases to trimming and J lost 1 base, with 19 bases between them. CDR3 sequence reads: CASSYGASSGGRTDTQYF. CDR3 bases: TGTGCCAGCAGTTACGGCGCCTCATCCGGAGGGCGCACAGATACGCAGTATTTT.

This clonotype was counted a few times. The chain combines TRBV9 with TRBJ2-2; D is unclear. The CDR3 is 17 amino acids. Germline CDR1 is SGDLS and CDR2 is YYNGEE. V shed 0 bases and J shed 0 bases, with 12 bases lying between them. CDR3 residues: CASSVEGSTSNTGELFF. CDR3 sequence (DNA): TGTGCCAGCAGCGTAGAAGGCAGTACCTCGAACACCGGGGAGCTGTTTTTT.

This clonotype was detected ten times or more. The CDR3 nucleotides read TGTGCCAGCAGCTTGTTGGCCTACGAGCAGTACTTC. As protein: CASSLLAYEQYF. The chain combines TRBV5-6 with TRBJ2-7; no firm D call. Germline values: CDR1 SGHDT, CDR2 YYEEEE. The V end lost 1 base, the J end lost 2 bases, and 4 bases lay between the germline ends. The CDR3 is made up of 12 amino acids.

This clonotype showed up many times. CDR3 bases: TGTGCCAGCAGTTACTCGAGGAGTCCCGGATTGGGCTACACCTTC. It yields the protein CASSYSRSPGLGYTF. This chain links TRBV6-5 with TRBJ1-2; D is unresolved. The CDR3 runs 15 residues. In germline, CDR1 is MNHEY, CDR2 SVGAGI. V lost 0 bases and J lost 8, with 16 bases in between.

This clonotype showed up many times. This chain joins TRBV7-9 and TRBJ2-1; 9 nucleotides match TRBD2. This CDR3 has 18 amino acids. Germline V CDR1 and CDR2: SEHNR, FQNEAQ (reference sequence). V gave up 2 bases and J gave up 7 bases; unmatched junction bases: 15. The CDR3 protein is CASSLPPRLAGIRNEQFF. CDR3 in DNA: TGTGCCAGCAGCTTACCTCCTCGGCTAGCGGGAATCCGAAATGAGCAGTTCTTC. Filled out from reference TRBV7-9 and TRBJ2-1, the complete variable domain reads DTGVSQNPRHKITKRGQNVTFRCDPISEHNRLYWYRQTLGQGPEFLTYFQNEAQLEKSRLLSDRFSAERPKGSFSTLEIQRTEQGDSAMYLCASSLPPRLAGIRNEQFFGPGTRLTVL.

This clonotype was detected many times. The chain joins TRBV5-6 to TRBJ2-3; D gene ambiguous. This CDR3 region has 13 residues. V lost 3 bases and J 6 bases, leaving 11 bases between the germline ends. Per germline, CDR1 SGHDT and CDR2 YYEEEE. Written as DNA, the CDR3 is TGTGCCAGCAGCTCTCCCCCCTCCGATACGCAGTATTTT. It specifies CASSSPPSDTQYF.

At least ten counts were recorded for this clonotype. J is TRBJ2-7 and V is TRBV7-8; tentatively, D is TRBD1 (5 bases). Trimming shortened V by 10 bases and J by 0 bases, and 13 bases separated the two germline ends. This CDR3 region has 13 residues. The V gene's germline CDR1 is SGHVS and CDR2 FQNEAQ. The CDR3: CAIEGATSYEQYF. The CDR3 DNA reads as TGTGCCATTGAAGGGGCGACCTCCTACGAGCAGTACTTC.